The clone carrying this TCR beta chain showed up just once. Its specificity is unknown. Assay: immunoSEQ multiplex PCR; the TCRdb copy retains only in-frame clones and omits some. The repertoire holds some 21,000 clones, roughly 94% seen once, with roughly 6% in the top ten. The time point: newly diagnosed, previously untreated cHL patient sample. This entry comes from a study of PD-1 blockade in classical Hodgkin lymphoma. Overall study results and limits: Factors driving the repertoire differences, possibly disease activity or prior therapy, remain undefined. At baseline, newly diagnosed patients reportedly showed less TCR diversity than healthy donors.

Germline CDR1 and CDR2: LGHNT and FRNRAP. The CDR3 consists of 14 residues. The ends were cut back, 3 bases at V and 4 bases at J, with 10 bases in the middle. Sequencing was carried out using peripheral blood mononuclear cells (PBMCs). The rearrangement joins TRBV12-5 to TRBJ1-3; D is possibly TRBD1 (6 bases). The TCR was taken from a human donor with classical Hodgkin lymphoma. CDR3 amino acids: CASGLGTQGNTIYF. CDR3 coding DNA: TGTGCTAGTGGTTTAGGGACACAGGGAAACACCATATATTTT.